Below, one TCR beta chain is given with its context. Its antigen is not known. The data were obtained in a study of T-cell reconstitution after alpha-beta-depleted transplantation in children. Whole-study findings and limits: Expanded graft clones, several hundred of them, were reportedly the source of alpha-beta T cells about two months after transplant. A year had passed since transplant, and T-cell counts and diversity by then came mostly from newly produced T cells. The high TCRbeta diversity at day 60 in some patients came from surviving recipient T cells and thymic progenitors.

Construction of the TCRbeta library involved unique molecular identifiers. Each CDR3 protein gets one entry after TCRdb re-called the PCR reads with MiXCR. In the table there are about 830,000 distinct CDR3 sequences, roughly 15% of which are singletons. The specimen comprised PBMCs, mostly from graft donor cells, sampled 360 days after TCRalphabeta/CD19-depleted stem cell transplant. The sequence derives from a male patient younger than 18 who had a stem cell transplant for acute lymphoblastic leukemia, so the T cells may come from the graft donor.

The CDR3: CASSLVGSSGWSPYEQYF. CDR3 in DNA: TGCGCCAGCAGCTTAGTTGGCTCTAGCGGATGGTCCCCCTACGAGCAGTACTTC. The V and J genes are TRBV5-1 and TRBJ2-7; 7 bases map to TRBD2. The CDR3 loop spans 18 amino acids. The V segment lost 2 bases and the J segment 2 bases; nucleotides outside the gene matches: 16. Germline CDR1 SGHRS, CDR2 YFSETQ.